This TCR beta chain was profiled in a study of T cell repertoires in cytomegalovirus infection. Across the study: Recently described HLA-C-restricted plus well-studied HLA-B-restricted CMV epitopes were used. Shared public TCR beta signatures pointed to both CMV infection and a matching HLA type.

TCRdb independently ran MiXCR on the reads; one entry per CDR3 protein. The top ten hold over 11% of the sample, which has 900,000 to 950,000 distinct CDR3 sequences, roughly 30% seen once. Germline values: CDR1 ENHRY, CDR2 SYGVKD. V was cut by 0 bases and J by 3 bases, with 16 bases left in between. This CDR3 is 17 amino acids long. General study findings and limits: The ex vivo response showed dominance by HLA-C-restricted CMV-specific TCR beta clonotypes. Public TCR beta family frequency separated CMV-and-HLA carriers, including in an independent cohort.

Comments on this clonotype: Its antigen remains unidentified.

Sequenced here: cultured CD8+ T cells from PBMCs, sampled from culture after CMV antigen stimulation. The chain links TRBV10-3 to TRBJ2-3; a possible D gene is TRBD2 (6 bases). The origin of this receptor is a human donor in good health (CMV status not recorded). Some clones in this sample may be carry-over from other donors' samples. CDR3 loop: CAISESRAEGRTDTQYF. In DNA form, the CDR3 reads TGTGCCATCAGTGAGTCGAGGGCGGAAGGGAGGACAGATACGCAGTATTTT.